The 9 T cell receptor beta chains given below trace back to one sample, sequenced in a study of cytomegalovirus exposure and HLA in healthy donors. The primer mix had 60 Vbeta and 13 Jbeta primers. Libraries were prepared by immunoSEQ multiplex PCR; TCRdb keeps only in-frame clonotypes and omits some of them. The table has some 190,000 clones, 77% seen once. Sequencing was done on a sample of PBMCs. The receptors originated from a woman in her 30s in good health and CMV-seropositive.

This clone was seen a single time. V gene TRBV9 combines with J gene TRBJ2-1; 9 bases map to TRBD2. Germline CDR1 is SGDLS and CDR2 is YYNGEE. The CDR3 extends over 15 amino acids. V shed 0 bases, J shed 5 bases, and the junction held 3 bases outside the gene matches. The CDR3 protein is CASSVGASGNNEQFF. The DNA for the CDR3 is TGTGCCAGCAGCGTAGGGGCTAGCGGGAACAATGAGCAGTTCTTC.

DNA for the CDR3: TGTGCCAGCAGTGGCGCGGGGACAGCACAAGAGACCCAGTACTTC. Translating it yields CASSGAGTAQETQYF. The chain links TRBV28 to TRBJ2-5; possible D gene TRBD1, 7 bases. The germline gives CDR1 MDHEN, CDR2 SYDVKM. The CDR3 covers 15 residues. The V end was cut by 5 bases, the J end by 2 bases, with 15 bases between.

The rearrangement joins TRBV6-6 to TRBJ1-2; TRBD1 is a possible D gene (5 bases). Trimming cost V 4 bases and J 0 bases, with 9 bases left between them. Germline V lookup: CDR1 MNHNY, CDR2 SVGAGI (reference sequence). There are 14 residues in the CDR3. Written as DNA, the CDR3 is TGTGCCAGCAGTTCGACAGATACTAACTATGGCTACACCTTC. Translating it yields CASSSTDTNYGYTF.

The CDR3 sequence: CASSPKTITYNEQFF. DNA of the CDR3: TGTGCCAGCTCACCAAAGACTATAACCTACAATGAGCAGTTCTTC. This sequence joins TRBV18 and TRBJ2-1, with D perhaps matching TRBD2 (5 bases). V was shortened by 2 bases and J by 2 bases, with 10 bases between the two germline ends. Germline CDR1 and CDR2: KGHSH and LQKENI. The CDR3 extends over 15 amino acids.

This chain joins TRBV5-4 and TRBJ2-1, with 7 nucleotides matching TRBD2. Losses at the gene ends were 3 bases for V and 9 bases for J; bases not matched to a gene: 9. The CDR3 runs to 14 residues. Germline V CDR1 and CDR2: SGHNT, YYREEE (reference sequence). The CDR3 coding sequence is TGTGCCAGCAGCTCGGGACTACCGGTAGGTGAGCAGTTCTTC. This sequence encodes CASSSGLPVGEQFF. Full variable domain (missing parts from reference TRBV5-4 and TRBJ2-1): ETGVTQSPTHLIKTRGQQVTLRCSSQSGHNTVSWYQQALGQGPQFIFQYYREEENGRGNFPPRFSGLQFPNYSSELNVNALELDDSALYLCASSSGLPVGEQFFGPGTRLTVL.

The table lists this clone with a count of one. The gene calls are TRBV28 and TRBJ1-1, with D unclear. CDR1 is MDHEN and CDR2 is SYDVKM in the germline V gene. V dropped 6 bases and J dropped 0 bases, with 14 bases sitting between them. The CDR3 length is 15 residues. CDR3 sequence (DNA): TGTGCCAGCAGCCACCGTGCCCCGGTGAACACTGAAGCTTTCTTT. Translating gives CASSHRAPVNTEAFF. Supplemented by reference TRBV28 and TRBJ1-1, the full variable domain reads DVKVTQSSRYLVKRTGEKVFLECVQDMDHENMFWYRQDPGLGLRLIYFSYDVKMKEKGDIPEGYSVSREKKERFSLILESASTNQTSMYLCASSHRAPVNTEAFFGQGTRLTVV.

The rearrangement links TRBV6-6 to TRBJ2-7; D ambiguous. The CDR3 contains 13 residues. V was shortened by 2 bases and J by 3 bases, with 8 bases between the two germline ends. From germline, CDR1 is MNHNY and CDR2 SVGAGI (reference sequence). This CDR3 is CASSYGQNYEQYF. CDR3 coding DNA: TGTGCCAGCAGTTACGGGCAGAACTACGAGCAGTACTTC.

V is TRBV7-2 and J is TRBJ1-2; 10 nucleotides align to TRBD1. V dropped 5 bases and J dropped 10; count of bases not matched to a gene: 13. Germline V CDR1 and CDR2: SGHTA, FQGNSA. The length of the CDR3 is 15 residues. CDR3 sequence reads: CASSRRGQGVLSYTF. The CDR3, as DNA: TGTGCCAGCAGCAGACGAGGACAGGGGGTATTGTCCTACACCTTC.

This clone was observed a single time. The chain uses TRBV2 and TRBJ2-4; 10 bases align to TRBD1. The CDR3 has 19 residues. Germline assignment: CDR1 SNHLY and CDR2 FYNNEI. V was clipped by 4 bases and J by 0 bases; unmatched bases: 12. CDR3 sequence (DNA): TGTGCCAGCAGTGCGACGGGGACAGGGGTCCTAATAGCCAAAAACATTCAGTACTTC. This encodes CASSATGTGVLIAKNIQYF.